This TCR beta chain came from a study of CD8+ T cells in alopecia areata. Study as a whole: Treated patients were dosed with oral tofacitinib, taking 5 to 10 mg twice daily. The authors scored treated patients' severity by affected scalp percentage.

Treatment specified: oral pan-JAK inhibitor, 5-10 mg twice daily. Samples from alopecia areata patients were lesional scalp punch biopsies and peripheral blood. Sequencing used cDNA as its template, made by extracting RNA and reverse transcribing it. Measured with immunoSEQ multiplex PCR; TCRdb has only the in-frame clones, and not every one. The sample has more than 90,000 clones, roughly three fifths seen once. J was trimmed by 2 bases and V by 5 bases; bases with no gene match: 12. The CDR3 length is 17 residues. Per the germline V gene, CDR1 is SGHTA and CDR2 is FQGNSA. This chain joins TRBV7-2 and TRBJ2-1; 7 nucleotides line up with TRBD1. This TCR was sampled from a human donor with alopecia areata. The sequencing here drew on CD8+ T cells sorted from blood, taken at week 24, from a patient treated with tofacitinib. In nucleotides, the CDR3 is TGTGCCAGCAGCATCCACCGAGACAGGGTTACCTACAATGAGCAGTTCTTC. It is translated as CASSIHRDRVTYNEQFF.